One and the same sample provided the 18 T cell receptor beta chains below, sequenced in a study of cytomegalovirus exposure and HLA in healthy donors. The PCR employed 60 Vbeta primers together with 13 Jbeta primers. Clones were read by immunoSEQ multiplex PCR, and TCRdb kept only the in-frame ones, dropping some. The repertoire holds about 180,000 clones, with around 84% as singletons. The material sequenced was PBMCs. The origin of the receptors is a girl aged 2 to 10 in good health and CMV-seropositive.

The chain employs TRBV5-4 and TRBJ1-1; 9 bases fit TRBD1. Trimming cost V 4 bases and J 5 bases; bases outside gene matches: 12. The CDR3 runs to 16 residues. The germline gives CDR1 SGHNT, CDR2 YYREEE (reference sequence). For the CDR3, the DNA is TGTGCCAGCAGCAGCGGGACAGGGTTCGTTTTGACTGAAGCTTTCTTT. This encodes CASSSGTGFVLTEAFF.

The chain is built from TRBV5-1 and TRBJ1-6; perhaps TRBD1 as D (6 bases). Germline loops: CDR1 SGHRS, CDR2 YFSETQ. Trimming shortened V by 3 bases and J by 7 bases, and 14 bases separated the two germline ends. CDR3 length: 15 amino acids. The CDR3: CASSSQQGSNSPLHF. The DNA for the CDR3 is TGCGCCAGCAGCTCGCAACAGGGAAGCAATTCACCCCTCCACTTT.

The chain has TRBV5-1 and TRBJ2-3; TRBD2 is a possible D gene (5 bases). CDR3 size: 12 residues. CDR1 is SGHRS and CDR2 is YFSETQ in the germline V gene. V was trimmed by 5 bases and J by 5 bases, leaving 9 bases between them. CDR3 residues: CASSLGEDTQYF. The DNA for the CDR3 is TGCGCCAGCAGTCTCGGGGAAGATACGCAGTATTTT.

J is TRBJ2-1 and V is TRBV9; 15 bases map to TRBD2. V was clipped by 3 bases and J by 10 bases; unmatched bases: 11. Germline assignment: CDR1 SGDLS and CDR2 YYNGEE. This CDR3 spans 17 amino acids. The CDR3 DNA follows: TGTGCCAGCAGCGCCGGGACTAGCGGGGGGCTACTTACGGAGCAGTTCTTC. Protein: CASSAGTSGGLLTEQFF. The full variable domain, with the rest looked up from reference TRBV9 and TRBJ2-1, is DSGVTQTPKHLITATGQRVTLRCSPRSGDLSVYWYQQSLDQGLQFLIQYYNGEERAKGNILERFSAQQFPDLHSELNLSSLELGDSALYFCASSAGTSGGLLTEQFFGPGTRLTVL.

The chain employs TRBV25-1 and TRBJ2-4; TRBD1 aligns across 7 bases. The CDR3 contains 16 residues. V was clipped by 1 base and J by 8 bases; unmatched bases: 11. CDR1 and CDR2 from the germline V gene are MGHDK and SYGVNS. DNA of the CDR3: TGTGCCAGCAGTGAATTAGGTAAGGGGGCCGGAGACATTCAGTACTTC. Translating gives CASSELGKGAGDIQYF.

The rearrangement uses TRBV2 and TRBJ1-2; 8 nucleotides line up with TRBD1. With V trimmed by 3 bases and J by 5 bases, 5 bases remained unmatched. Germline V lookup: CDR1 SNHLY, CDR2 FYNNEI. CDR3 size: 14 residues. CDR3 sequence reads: CASSEAGGEYGYTF. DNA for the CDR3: TGTGCCAGCAGTGAGGCAGGGGGCGAGTATGGCTACACCTTC.

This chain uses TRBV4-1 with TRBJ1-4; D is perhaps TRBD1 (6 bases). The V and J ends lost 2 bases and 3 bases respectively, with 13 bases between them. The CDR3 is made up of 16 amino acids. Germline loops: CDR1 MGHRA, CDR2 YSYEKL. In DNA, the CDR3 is TGCGCCAGCAGCCAACCCGCCAGGGGTTCTAATGAAAAACTGTTTTTT. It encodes CASSQPARGSNEKLFF.

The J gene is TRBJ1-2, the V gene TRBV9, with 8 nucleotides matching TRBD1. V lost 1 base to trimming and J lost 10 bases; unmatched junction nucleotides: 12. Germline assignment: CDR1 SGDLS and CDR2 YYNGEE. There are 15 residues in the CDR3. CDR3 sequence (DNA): TGTGCCAGCAGCGTAACACCTGACAGGGGCCTTACCTACACCTTC. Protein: CASSVTPDRGLTYTF. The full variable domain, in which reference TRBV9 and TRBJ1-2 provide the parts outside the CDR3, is DSGVTQTPKHLITATGQRVTLRCSPRSGDLSVYWYQQSLDQGLQFLIQYYNGEERAKGNILERFSAQQFPDLHSELNLSSLELGDSALYFCASSVTPDRGLTYTFGSGTRLTVV.

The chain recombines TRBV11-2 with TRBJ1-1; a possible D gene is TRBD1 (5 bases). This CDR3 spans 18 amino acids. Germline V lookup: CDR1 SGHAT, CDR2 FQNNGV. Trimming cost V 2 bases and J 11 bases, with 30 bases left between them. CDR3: CASSLLVPAPDKPEGAFF. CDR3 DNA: TGTGCCAGCAGCTTATTAGTCCCCGCCCCCGACAAGCCGGAGGGGGCTTTCTTT.

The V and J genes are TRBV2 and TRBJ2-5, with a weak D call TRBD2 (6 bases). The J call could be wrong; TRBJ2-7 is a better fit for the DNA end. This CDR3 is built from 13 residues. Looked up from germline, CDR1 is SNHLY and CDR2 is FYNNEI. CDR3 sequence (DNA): TGTGCCAGCAGTGATCGGAGGGGCTACGAGCAGTACTTC. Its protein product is CASSDRRGYEQYF.

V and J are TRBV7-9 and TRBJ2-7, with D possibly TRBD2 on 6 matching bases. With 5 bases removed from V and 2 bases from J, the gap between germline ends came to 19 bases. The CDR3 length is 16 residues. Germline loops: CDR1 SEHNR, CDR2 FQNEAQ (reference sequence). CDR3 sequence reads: CASSRDLRAFPYEQYF. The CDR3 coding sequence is TGTGCCAGCAGCCGGGACTTGCGGGCCTTTCCCTACGAGCAGTACTTC.

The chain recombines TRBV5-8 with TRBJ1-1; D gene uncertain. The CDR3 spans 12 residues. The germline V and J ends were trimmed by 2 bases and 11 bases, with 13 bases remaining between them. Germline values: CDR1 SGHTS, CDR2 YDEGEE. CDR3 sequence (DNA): TGTGCCAGCAGCTTTGAGATGACGGGGGCTTTCTTT. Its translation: CASSFEMTGAFF.

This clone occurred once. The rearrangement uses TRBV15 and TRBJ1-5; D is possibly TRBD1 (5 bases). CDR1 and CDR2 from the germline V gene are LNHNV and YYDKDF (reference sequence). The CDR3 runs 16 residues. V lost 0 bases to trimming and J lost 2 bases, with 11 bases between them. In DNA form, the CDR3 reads TGTGCCACCAGCAGAGATGGCAGGGCCGGCAATCAGCCCCAGCATTTT. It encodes CATSRDGRAGNQPQHF.

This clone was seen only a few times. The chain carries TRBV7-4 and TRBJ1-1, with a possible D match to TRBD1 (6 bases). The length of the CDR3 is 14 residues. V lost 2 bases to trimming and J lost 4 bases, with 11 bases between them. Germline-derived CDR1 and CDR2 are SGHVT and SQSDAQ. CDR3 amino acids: CASSLTGTSTEAFF. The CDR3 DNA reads TGTGCCAGCAGCTTAACAGGGACGAGCACTGAAGCTTTCTTT.

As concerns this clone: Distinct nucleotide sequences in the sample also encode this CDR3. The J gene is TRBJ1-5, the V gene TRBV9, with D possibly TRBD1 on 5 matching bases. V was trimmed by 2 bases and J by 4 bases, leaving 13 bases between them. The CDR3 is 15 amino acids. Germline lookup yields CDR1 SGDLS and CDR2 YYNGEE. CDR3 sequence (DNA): TGTGCCAGCAGCGTTGGCGGGGGGGGAAATCAGCCCCAGCATTTT. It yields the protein CASSVGGGGNQPQHF.

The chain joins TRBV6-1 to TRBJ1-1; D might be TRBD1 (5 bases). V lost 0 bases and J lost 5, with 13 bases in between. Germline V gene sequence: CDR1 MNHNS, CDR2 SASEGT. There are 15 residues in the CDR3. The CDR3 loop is CASSEARWGGTEAFF. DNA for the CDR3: TGTGCCAGCAGTGAAGCGAGGTGGGGGGGAACTGAAGCTTTCTTT.

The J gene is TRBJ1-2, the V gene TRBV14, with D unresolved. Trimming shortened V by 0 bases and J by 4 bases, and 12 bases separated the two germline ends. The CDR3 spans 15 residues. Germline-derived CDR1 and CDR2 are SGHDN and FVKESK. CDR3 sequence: CASSQDQGGSYGYTF. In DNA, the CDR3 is TGTGCCAGCAGCCAAGATCAAGGAGGGAGCTATGGCTACACCTTC.

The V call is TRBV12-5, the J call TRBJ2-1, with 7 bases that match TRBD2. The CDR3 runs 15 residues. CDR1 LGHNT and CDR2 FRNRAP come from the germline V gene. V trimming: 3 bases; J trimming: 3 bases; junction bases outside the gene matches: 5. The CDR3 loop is CASGFLASGYNEQFF. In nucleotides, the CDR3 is TGTGCTAGTGGTTTTCTGGCTAGCGGCTACAATGAGCAGTTCTTC.